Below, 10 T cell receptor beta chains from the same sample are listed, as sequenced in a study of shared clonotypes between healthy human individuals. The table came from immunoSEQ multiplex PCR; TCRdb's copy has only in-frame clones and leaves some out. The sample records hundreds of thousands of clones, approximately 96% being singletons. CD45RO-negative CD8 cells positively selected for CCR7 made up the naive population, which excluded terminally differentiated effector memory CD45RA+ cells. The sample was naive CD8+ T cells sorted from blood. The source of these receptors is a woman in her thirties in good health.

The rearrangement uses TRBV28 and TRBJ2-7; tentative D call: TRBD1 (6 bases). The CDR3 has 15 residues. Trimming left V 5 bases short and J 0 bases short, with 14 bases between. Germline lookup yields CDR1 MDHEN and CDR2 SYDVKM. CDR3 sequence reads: CASSDWGTLSYEQYF. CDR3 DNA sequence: TGTGCCAGCAGTGACTGGGGGACACTCTCCTACGAGCAGTACTTC.

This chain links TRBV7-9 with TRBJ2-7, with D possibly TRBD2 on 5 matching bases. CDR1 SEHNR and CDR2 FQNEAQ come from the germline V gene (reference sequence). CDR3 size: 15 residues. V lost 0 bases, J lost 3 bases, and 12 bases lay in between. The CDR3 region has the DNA TGTGCCAGCAGCTTAGCATCTGACGGACTCTACGAGCAGTACTTC. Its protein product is CASSLASDGLYEQYF.

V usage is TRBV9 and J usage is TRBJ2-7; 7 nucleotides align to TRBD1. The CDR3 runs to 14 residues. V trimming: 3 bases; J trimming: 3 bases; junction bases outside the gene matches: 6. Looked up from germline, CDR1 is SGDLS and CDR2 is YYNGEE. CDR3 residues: CASSAGGTFYEQYF. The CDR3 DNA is TGTGCCAGCAGCGCAGGGGGAACCTTCTACGAGCAGTACTTC.

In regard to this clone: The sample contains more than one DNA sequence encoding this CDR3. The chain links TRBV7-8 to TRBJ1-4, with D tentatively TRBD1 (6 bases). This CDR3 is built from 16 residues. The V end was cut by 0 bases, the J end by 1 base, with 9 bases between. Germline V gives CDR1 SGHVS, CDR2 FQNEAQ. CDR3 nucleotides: TGTGCCAGCAGCTTAGCCAGGGGAGGAACTAATGAAAAACTGTTTTTT. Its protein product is CASSLARGGTNEKLFF.

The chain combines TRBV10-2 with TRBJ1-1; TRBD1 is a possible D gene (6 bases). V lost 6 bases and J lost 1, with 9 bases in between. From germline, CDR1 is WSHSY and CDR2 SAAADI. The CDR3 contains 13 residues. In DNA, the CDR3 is TGCGCCAGCAGGGGGGGCCGGAACACTGAAGCTTTCTTT. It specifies CASRGGRNTEAFF.

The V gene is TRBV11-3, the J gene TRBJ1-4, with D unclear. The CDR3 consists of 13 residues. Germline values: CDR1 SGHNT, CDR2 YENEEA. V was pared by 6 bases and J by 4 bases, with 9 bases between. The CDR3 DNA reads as TGTGCCAGCAGGGCCAGAGATAATGAAAAACTGTTTTTT. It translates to CASRARDNEKLFF. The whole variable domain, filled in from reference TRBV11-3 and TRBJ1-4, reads EAGVVQSPRYKIIEKKQPVAFWCNPISGHNTLYWYLQNLGQGPELLIRYENEEAVDDSQLPKDRFSAERLKGVDSTLKIQPAELGDSAVYLCASRARDNEKLFFGSGTQLSVL.

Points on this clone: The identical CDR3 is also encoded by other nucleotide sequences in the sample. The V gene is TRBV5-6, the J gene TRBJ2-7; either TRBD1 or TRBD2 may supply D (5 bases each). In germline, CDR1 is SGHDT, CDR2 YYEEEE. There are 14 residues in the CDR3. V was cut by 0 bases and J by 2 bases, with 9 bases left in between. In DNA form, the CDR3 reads TGTGCCAGCAGCTTGGGGGGGTCAACCTACGAGCAGTACTTC. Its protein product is CASSLGGSTYEQYF.

CDR3 bases: TGTGCCAGCAGCGAAGGGGGACTCCCCTCCTACAATGAGCAGTTCTTC. This codes for CASSEGGLPSYNEQFF. The chain employs TRBV13 and TRBJ2-1; D possibly uses TRBD1 or TRBD2 (6 bases each). Trimming removed 5 bases from V and 0 bases from J, with 14 bases in between. There are 16 residues in the CDR3. Germline values: CDR1 PRHDT, CDR2 FYEKMQ (reference sequence).

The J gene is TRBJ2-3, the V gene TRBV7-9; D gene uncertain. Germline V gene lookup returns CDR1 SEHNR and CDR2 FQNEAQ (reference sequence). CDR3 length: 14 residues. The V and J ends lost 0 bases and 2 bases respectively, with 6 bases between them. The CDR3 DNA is TGTGCCAGCAGCTTAGCGGGCAACACAGATACGCAGTATTTT. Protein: CASSLAGNTDTQYF.

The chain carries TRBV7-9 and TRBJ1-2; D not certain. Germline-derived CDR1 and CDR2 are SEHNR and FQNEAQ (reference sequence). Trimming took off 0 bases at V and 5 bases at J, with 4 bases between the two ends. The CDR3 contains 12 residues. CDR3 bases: TGTGCCAGCAGCTTAGCGCCGTATGGCTACACCTTC. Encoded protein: CASSLAPYGYTF. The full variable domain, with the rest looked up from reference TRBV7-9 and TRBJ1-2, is DTGVSQNPRHKITKRGQNVTFRCDPISEHNRLYWYRQTLGQGPEFLTYFQNEAQLEKSRLLSDRFSAERPKGSFSTLEIQRTEQGDSAMYLCASSLAPYGYTFGSGTRLTVV.